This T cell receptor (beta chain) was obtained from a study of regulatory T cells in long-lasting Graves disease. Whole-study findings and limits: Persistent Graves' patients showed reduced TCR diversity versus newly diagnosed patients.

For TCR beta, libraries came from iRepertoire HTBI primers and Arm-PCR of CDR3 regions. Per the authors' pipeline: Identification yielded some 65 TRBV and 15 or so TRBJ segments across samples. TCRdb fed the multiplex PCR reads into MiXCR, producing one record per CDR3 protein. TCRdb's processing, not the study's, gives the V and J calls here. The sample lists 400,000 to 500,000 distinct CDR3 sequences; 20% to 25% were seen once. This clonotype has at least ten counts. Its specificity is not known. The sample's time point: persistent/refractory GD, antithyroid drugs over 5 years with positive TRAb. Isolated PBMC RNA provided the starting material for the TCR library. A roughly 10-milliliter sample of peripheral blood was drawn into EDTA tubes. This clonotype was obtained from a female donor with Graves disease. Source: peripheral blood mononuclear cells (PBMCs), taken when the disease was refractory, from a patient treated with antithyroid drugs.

The CDR3 coding sequence is TGTGCCAGCAGTGTTGCCCGGGAGTCCCCCTACGAGCAGTACTTC. This translates into CASSVARESPYEQYF. The chain has TRBV2 and TRBJ2-7; weak D call: TRBD2 (6 bases). CDR1 and CDR2 (germline): SNHLY, FYNNEI. Trimming removed 4 bases from V and 2 bases from J, with 15 bases in between. This CDR3 is built from 15 residues.